This entry describes one T cell receptor (beta chain). The junction does not match germline at one end; this may be a read error. A modified ARM-PCR protocol with three rounds of nested PCR amplified TCRbeta. TCRdb re-derived calls from the multiplex PCR reads in MiXCR, one entry per CDR3 protein. The profile covers 85,000 to 100,000 distinct CDR3 sequences, with less than 75% appearing a single time and 18% taken by the ten largest. There are 16 residues in the CDR3. Looked up from germline, CDR1 is DFQATT and CDR2 is SNEGSKA (reference sequence). These data belong to a study of tumor and adjacent non-tumor tissue in lung cancer. This sample's RNA came from whole unsorted tissue.

Sample: lung tumor tissue. The chain is built from TRBV20-1 and TRBJ2-1; 11 bases align to TRBD2. This TCR came from a man in his 60s with non-small cell lung cancer. CDR3 nucleotide sequence: TGCAGTGCTAGAGGTTCCGGGACTAGCGGATACAATGAGCGGTTCTTC. Translation: CSARGSGTSGYNERFF.